This entry lists 20 T cell receptor beta chains sequenced from one sample in a study of T cell changes during pregnancy in multiple sclerosis. Clones were read by immunoSEQ multiplex PCR, and TCRdb kept only the in-frame ones, dropping some. The table shows more than 20,000 clones, with just under 95% occurring only once. The specimen was CD8+ T cells from peripheral blood mononuclear cells, collected in the third trimester of pregnancy. All receptors derive from a female donor with multiple sclerosis, enrolled in a pregnancy study.

V gene TRBV11-2 combines with J gene TRBJ2-7, with D unresolved. Germline CDR1 and CDR2: SGHAT and FQNNGV. Trimming left V 5 bases short and J 7 bases short, with 9 bases between. This CDR3 is 11 amino acids long. The CDR3 spells CASSAVREQYF. DNA for the CDR3: TGTGCCAGCAGCGCCGTGAGGGAGCAGTACTTC. Combining the CDR3 with reference TRBV11-2 and TRBJ2-7 gives the whole variable domain EAGVAQSPRYKIIEKRQSVAFWCNPISGHATLYWYQQILGQGPKLLIQFQNNGVVDDSQLPKDRFSAERLKGVDSTLKIQPAKLEDSAVYLCASSAVREQYFGPGTRLTVT.

The chain combines TRBV7-9 with TRBJ2-3; 7 bases align to TRBD2. CDR3 length: 19 residues. J was trimmed by 1 base and V by 6 bases; bases with no gene match: 19. The V gene's germline CDR1 is SEHNR and CDR2 FQNEAQ (reference sequence). Here the CDR3 DNA reads TGTGCCAGCAGGGGCCCCTTTAAGGTGGCGGGAGAGGGCACAGATACGCAGTATTTT. As protein: CASRGPFKVAGEGTDTQYF.

The CDR3 nucleotides read TGTGCCAGCACCAAGGGGCTCACAGGAAGGACTGAAGCTTTCTTT. Translated, it gives CASTKGLTGRTEAFF. The chain recombines TRBV27 with TRBJ1-1; D might be TRBD1 (5 bases). The CDR3 contains 15 residues. Trimming removed 7 bases at V and 5 bases at J, with 20 bases between. Germline loops: CDR1 MNHEY, CDR2 SMNVEV (reference sequence).

The chain combines TRBV7-9 with TRBJ2-7, with TRBD1 as a possible D gene (6 bases). The CDR3 consists of 11 residues. V dropped 5 bases and J dropped 7 bases, with 9 bases sitting between them. Germline assignment: CDR1 SEHNR and CDR2 FQNEAQ (reference sequence). CDR3 DNA: TGTGCCAGCAGCGGTGGGACAGAGCAGTACTTC. Translating gives CASSGGTEQYF.

The chain uses TRBV5-1 and TRBJ2-3; D is possibly TRBD2 (5 bases). CDR3 length: 16 residues. Trimming shortened V by 0 bases and J by 5 bases, and 16 bases separated the two germline ends. Germline CDR1 is SGHRS and CDR2 is YFSETQ. CDR3 amino acids: CASSLGPTRIEDTQYF. CDR3 coding DNA: TGCGCCAGCAGCTTGGGCCCTACTAGAATTGAAGATACGCAGTATTTT. Looking up the rest from reference TRBV5-1 and TRBJ2-3 gives the full variable domain: KAGVTQTPRYLIKTRGQQVTLSCSPISGHRSVSWYQQTPGQGLQFLFEYFSETQRNKGNFPGRFSGRQFSNSRSEMNVSTLELGDSALYLCASSLGPTRIEDTQYFGPGTRLTVL.

The chain recombines TRBV19 with TRBJ1-6; D is unresolved. CDR1 and CDR2 from the germline V gene are LNHDA and SQIVND (reference sequence). This CDR3 has 14 amino acids. The V end was cut by 7 bases, the J end by 11 bases, with 18 bases between. This chain's CDR3 is CASMWAANNPPLHF. CDR3 DNA: TGTGCCAGTATGTGGGCAGCAAACAACCCACCCCTCCACTTT.

The V gene is TRBV7-9, the J gene TRBJ2-7, with a possible D match to TRBD1 (5 bases). This CDR3 is 13 amino acids long. V lost 2 bases to trimming and J lost 7 bases, with 12 bases between them. Germline V gene data show CDR1 as SEHNR and CDR2 as FQNEAQ (reference sequence). The CDR3 protein is CASSLSREGEQYF. CDR3 in DNA: TGTGCCAGCAGCTTAAGCAGGGAAGGGGAGCAGTACTTC. Complete variable domain (other parts from reference TRBV7-9 and TRBJ2-7): DTGVSQNPRHKITKRGQNVTFRCDPISEHNRLYWYRQTLGQGPEFLTYFQNEAQLEKSRLLSDRFSAERPKGSFSTLEIQRTEQGDSAMYLCASSLSREGEQYFGPGTRLTVT.

This chain connects TRBV28 to TRBJ2-7; 12 nucleotides align to TRBD1. There are 16 residues in the CDR3. The J segment lost 5 bases and the V segment lost 6 bases, leaving 11 bases of the junction unmatched. The germline V gene encodes CDR1 MDHEN and CDR2 SYDVKM. CDR3 DNA sequence: TGTGCCAGCAGCCAATCTCCGGGACAGGGGGCGAACGAGCAGTACTTC. Amino acid sequence: CASSQSPGQGANEQYF.

This clone showed up just once. The rearrangement links TRBV20-1 to TRBJ2-3; no reliable D call. V was clipped by 6 bases and J by 4 bases, with 5 bases between them. The CDR3 is 10 residues long. Per the germline V gene, CDR1 is DFQATT and CDR2 is SNEGSKA (reference sequence). The CDR3 reads CSAISDTQYF. DNA of the CDR3: TGCAGTGCCATTTCAGATACGCAGTATTTT.

V and J are TRBV23-1 and TRBJ2-4; weak D call: TRBD1 (6 bases). TRBV23-1 is an ORF, with its function uncertain. The CDR3 is 13 residues long. Trimming took off 5 bases at V and 2 bases at J, with 7 bases between the two ends. DNA for the CDR3: TGCGCCAGCAGTACAGGGACCAAAAACATTCAGTACTTC. Translated: CASSTGTKNIQYF.

This rearrangement joins TRBV5-4 to TRBJ1-1; D call uncertain. The CDR3 consists of 12 residues. V was cut by 4 bases and J by 9 bases, with 13 bases left in between. Looked up from germline, CDR1 is SGHNT and CDR2 is YYREEE (reference sequence). The CDR3 DNA sequence: TGTGCCAGCAGCCCGTGGCAAGAACAAGCTTTCTTT. It encodes CASSPWQEQAFF. The full variable domain, rest sourced from reference TRBV5-4 and TRBJ1-1, is ETGVTQSPTHLIKTRGQQVTLRCSSQSGHNTVSWYQQALGQGPQFIFQYYREEENGRGNFPPRFSGLQFPNYSSELNVNALELDDSALYLCASSPWQEQAFFGQGTRLTVV.

The genes are TRBV7-9 and TRBJ2-1; D unclear. This CDR3 comprises 14 residues. Between the trimmed V and J ends, which lost 4 bases and 4 bases, there was a span of 11 bases. Germline V gives CDR1 SEHNR, CDR2 FQNEAQ (reference sequence). CDR3 sequence reads: CASSSLAGYNEQFF. The CDR3 nucleotides read TGTGCCAGCAGCTCCTTGGCAGGTTACAATGAGCAGTTCTTC.

V and J are TRBV5-5 and TRBJ1-5; 9 nucleotides agree with TRBD1. The CDR3 consists of 16 residues. CDR1 is SGHKS and CDR2 is YYEKEE in the germline V gene (reference sequence). V shed 4 bases and J 4 bases; nucleotides not matched to a gene: 9. This chain's CDR3 is CASSRGGQGLNQPQHF. CDR3 in DNA: TGTGCCAGCAGCAGGGGTGGACAGGGGCTGAATCAGCCCCAGCATTTT.

This chain links TRBV18 with TRBJ2-3; tentatively, D is TRBD1 (6 bases). V was trimmed by 4 bases and J by 0 bases, leaving 11 bases between them. Germline-derived CDR1 and CDR2 are KGHSH and LQKENI. There are 15 residues in the CDR3. The CDR3 DNA is TGTGCCAGCTCACTAACAGGGATAAGCACAGATACGCAGTATTTT. Translating it yields CASSLTGISTDTQYF.

V is TRBV27 and J is TRBJ1-3, with a possible D match to TRBD1 (5 bases). V was trimmed by 6 bases and J by 0 bases, leaving 12 bases between them. Germline values: CDR1 MNHEY, CDR2 SMNVEV (reference sequence). This CDR3 is 15 amino acids long. The CDR3 bases are TGTGCCAGCAGGTCGGGGGGAGGCTCTGGAAACACCATATATTTT. This encodes CASRSGGGSGNTIYF.

V and J are TRBV27 and TRBJ2-7, with 9 bases matching TRBD2. This CDR3 is built from 13 residues. Germline CDR1 reads MNHEY; CDR2 reads SMNVEV (reference sequence). The V and J ends lost 9 bases and 0 bases, in that order; junction bases with no gene match: 3. CDR3 amino acids: CASSGSPSYEQYF. Written as DNA, the CDR3 is TGTGCCAGTAGCGGGAGTCCCTCCTACGAGCAGTACTTC.

This sequence joins TRBV7-3 and TRBJ1-1; the D is unclear. The V gene's germline CDR1 is SGHTA and CDR2 FQGTGA. The CDR3 runs to 14 residues. The V end lost 2 bases, the J end lost 1 base, and 8 bases lay between the germline ends. CDR3 coding DNA: TGTGCCAGCAGCTTATATGGAGGGAACACTGAAGCTTTCTTT. Translating it yields CASSLYGGNTEAFF.

The V call is TRBV27, the J call TRBJ2-1; 9 nucleotides agree with TRBD1. This CDR3 region has 13 residues. In germline, CDR1 is MNHEY, CDR2 SMNVEV (reference sequence). J was trimmed by 10 bases and V by 0 bases; bases with no gene match: 1. The CDR3 DNA reads TGTGCCAGCAGTTTATCGGGGACAGGGGAGCAGTTCTTC. As protein: CASSLSGTGEQFF.

CDR3 in DNA: TGCAGCGTTGATACTCTAGCGGGAGGCACAGATACGCAGTATTTT. This sequence encodes CSVDTLAGGTDTQYF. V gene TRBV29-1 combines with J gene TRBJ2-3; 10 nucleotides agree with TRBD2. The V and J ends lost 3 bases and 1 base, in that order; junction bases with no gene match: 4. Germline lookup yields CDR1 SQVTM and CDR2 ANQGSEA. CDR3 length: 15 amino acids.

J is TRBJ1-1 and V is TRBV6-6; 7 bases fit TRBD1. The germline V gene encodes CDR1 MNHNY and CDR2 SVGAGI (reference sequence). This CDR3 contains 16 residues. The J segment lost 0 bases and the V segment lost 4 bases, leaving 8 bases of the junction unmatched. CDR3 sequence reads: CASSSSGQTMNTEAFF. The CDR3 DNA follows: TGTGCCAGCAGTTCCTCGGGACAGACGATGAACACTGAAGCTTTCTTT.